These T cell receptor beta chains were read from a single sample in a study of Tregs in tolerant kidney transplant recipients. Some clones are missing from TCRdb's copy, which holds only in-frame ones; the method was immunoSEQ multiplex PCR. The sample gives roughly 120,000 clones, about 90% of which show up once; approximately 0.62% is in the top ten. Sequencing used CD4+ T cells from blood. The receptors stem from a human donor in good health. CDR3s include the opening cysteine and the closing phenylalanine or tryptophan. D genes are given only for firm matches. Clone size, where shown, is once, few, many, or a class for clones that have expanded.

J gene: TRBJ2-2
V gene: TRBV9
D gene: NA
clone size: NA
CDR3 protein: CASSERQGGGELFF
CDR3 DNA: TGTGCCAGCAGCGAGAGACAGGGAGGAGGGGAGCTGTTTTTT

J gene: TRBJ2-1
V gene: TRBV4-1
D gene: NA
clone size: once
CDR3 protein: CASSQAAQYNEQFF
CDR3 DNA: TGCGCCAGCAGCCAAGCCGCGCAATACAATGAGCAGTTCTTC

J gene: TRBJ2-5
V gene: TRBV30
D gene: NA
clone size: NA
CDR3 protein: CAWSEGGTGETQYF
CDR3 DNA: TGTGCCTGGAGTGAAGGGGGGACCGGGGAGACCCAGTACTTC

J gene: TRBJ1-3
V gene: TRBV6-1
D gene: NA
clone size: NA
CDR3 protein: CASSVDLPQTGNTIYF
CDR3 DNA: TGTGCCAGCAGTGTAGACCTTCCTCAAACTGGAAACACCATATATTTT

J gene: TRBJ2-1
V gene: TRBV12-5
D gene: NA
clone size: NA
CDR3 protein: CASGLGTSSYNEQFF
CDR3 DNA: TGTGCTAGTGGTTTGGGCACGAGCTCCTACAATGAGCAGTTCTTC

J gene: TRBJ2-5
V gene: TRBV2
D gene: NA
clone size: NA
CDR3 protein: CASTSTAQETQYF
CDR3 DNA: TGTGCCAGCACTTCCACAGCCCAAGAGACCCAGTACTTC

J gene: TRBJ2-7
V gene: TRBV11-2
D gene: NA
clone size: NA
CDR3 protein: CASSLVRQTVYEQYF
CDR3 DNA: TGTGCCAGCAGCTTAGTTCGACAGACCGTCTACGAGCAGTACTTC

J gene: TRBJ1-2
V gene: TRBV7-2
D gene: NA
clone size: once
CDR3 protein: CASSPTLGIYGYTF
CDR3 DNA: TGTGCCAGCAGCCCGACGTTGGGGATCTATGGCTACACCTTC

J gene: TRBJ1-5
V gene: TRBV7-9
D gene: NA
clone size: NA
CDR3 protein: CASSLAEGQNQPQHF
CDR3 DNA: TGTGCCAGCAGCTTAGCAGAGGGGCAGAATCAGCCCCAGCATTTT

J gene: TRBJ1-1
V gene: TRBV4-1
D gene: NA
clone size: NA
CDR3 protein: CASSQAGRYEAFF
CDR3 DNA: TGCGCCAGCAGCCAAGCGGGGCGTTATGAAGCTTTCTTT

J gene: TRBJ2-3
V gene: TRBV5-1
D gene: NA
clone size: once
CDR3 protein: CASSPQGSTQYF
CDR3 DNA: TGCGCCAGCAGCCCACAGGGTTCTACGCAGTATTTT

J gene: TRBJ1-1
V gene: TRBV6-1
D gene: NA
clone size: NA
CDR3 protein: CASTGSTEAFF
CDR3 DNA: TGTGCCAGCACCGGTAGCACTGAAGCTTTCTTT

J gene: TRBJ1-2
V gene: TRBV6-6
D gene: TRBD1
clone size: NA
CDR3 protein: CASSYSRDRVSGYTF
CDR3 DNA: TGTGCCAGCAGTTACTCGAGGGACAGGGTGAGCGGCTACACCTTC

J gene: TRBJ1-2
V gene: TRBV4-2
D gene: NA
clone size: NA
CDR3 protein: CASSQDAGLGYTF
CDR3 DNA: TGTGCCAGCAGCCAAGATGCAGGGCTAGGCTACACCTTC

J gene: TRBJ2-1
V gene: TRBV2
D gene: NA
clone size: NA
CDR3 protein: CASGPDLGADEQFF
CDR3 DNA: TGTGCCAGTGGTCCGGACCTTGGAGCCGATGAGCAGTTCTTC

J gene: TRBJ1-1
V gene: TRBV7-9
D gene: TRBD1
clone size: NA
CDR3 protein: CASGGQGGYTEAFF
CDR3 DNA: TGTGCCAGCGGAGGACAGGGTGGGTACACTGAAGCTTTCTTT

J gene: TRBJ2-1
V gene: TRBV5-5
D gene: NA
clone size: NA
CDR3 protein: CASNNYREKTHEQFF
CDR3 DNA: TGTGCCAGCAATAATTACCGGGAAAAAACCCATGAGCAGTTCTTC

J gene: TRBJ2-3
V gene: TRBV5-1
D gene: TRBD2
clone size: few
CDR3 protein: CASFDLAAGTDTQYF
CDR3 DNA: TGCGCCAGCTTCGACCTAGCGGCAGGCACAGATACGCAGTATTTT

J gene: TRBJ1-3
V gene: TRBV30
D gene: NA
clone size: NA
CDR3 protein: CAWTPPSGNTIYF
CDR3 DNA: TGTGCCTGGACCCCTCCCTCAGGAAACACCATATATTTT

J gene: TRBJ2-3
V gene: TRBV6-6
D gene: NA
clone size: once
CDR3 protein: CASSSIRRHTDTQYF
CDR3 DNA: TGTGCCAGCAGTTCTATACGGCGGCACACAGATACGCAGTATTTT

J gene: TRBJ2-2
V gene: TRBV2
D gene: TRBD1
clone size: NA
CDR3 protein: CASGGQGLGTGELFF
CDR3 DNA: TGTGCCAGCGGGGGACAGGGTTTGGGCACCGGGGAGCTGTTTTTT

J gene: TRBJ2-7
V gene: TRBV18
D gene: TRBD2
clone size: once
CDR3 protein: CASSPGAGGNEQYF
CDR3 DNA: TGTGCCAGCTCACCAGGAGCGGGAGGGAACGAGCAGTACTTC

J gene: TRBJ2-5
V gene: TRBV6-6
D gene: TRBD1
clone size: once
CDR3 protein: CASSYPGQGQETQYF
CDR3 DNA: TGTGCCAGCAGTTACCCCGGACAGGGCCAAGAGACCCAGTACTTC

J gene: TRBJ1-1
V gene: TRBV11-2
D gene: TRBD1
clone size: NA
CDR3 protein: CASSYDRDTEAFF
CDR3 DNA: TGTGCCAGCAGCTACGACAGGGACACTGAAGCTTTCTTT

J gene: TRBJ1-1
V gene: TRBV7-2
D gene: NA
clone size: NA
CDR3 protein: CASSPSGTWNTEAFF
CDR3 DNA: TGTGCCAGCAGCCCTTCCGGGACATGGAACACTGAAGCTTTCTTT

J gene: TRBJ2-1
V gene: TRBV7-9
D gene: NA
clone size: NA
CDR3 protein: CASSPPGVEQFF
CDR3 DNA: TGTGCCAGCAGCCCCCCCGGGGTTGAGCAGTTCTTC

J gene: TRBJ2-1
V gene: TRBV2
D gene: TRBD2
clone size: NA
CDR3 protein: CASRLAAPSNEQFF
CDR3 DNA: TGTGCCAGCAGACTAGCGGCCCCGTCAAATGAGCAGTTCTTC

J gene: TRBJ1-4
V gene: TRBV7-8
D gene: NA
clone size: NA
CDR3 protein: CASSSLNRGGGEKLFF
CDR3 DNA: TGTGCCAGCAGCTCGTTGAACAGAGGCGGGGGTGAAAAACTGTTTTTT

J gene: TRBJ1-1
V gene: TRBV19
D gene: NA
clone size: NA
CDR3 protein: CASPPRGVPTEAFF
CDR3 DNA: TGTGCCAGCCCCCCTCGAGGAGTGCCCACTGAAGCTTTCTTT

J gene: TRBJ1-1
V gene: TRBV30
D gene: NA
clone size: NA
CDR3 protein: CAWSGDRITEAFF
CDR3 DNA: TGTGCCTGGAGTGGTGACAGGATCACTGAAGCTTTCTTT

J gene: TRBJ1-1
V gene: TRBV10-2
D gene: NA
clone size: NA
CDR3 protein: CASSESRVSAEAFF
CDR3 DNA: TGCGCCAGCAGTGAGTCCAGGGTAAGTGCTGAAGCTTTCTTT

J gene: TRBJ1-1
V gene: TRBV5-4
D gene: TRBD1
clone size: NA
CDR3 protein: CASSVGQGASLNTEAFF
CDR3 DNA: TGTGCCAGCAGCGTAGGACAGGGGGCGTCCTTGAACACTGAAGCTTTCTTT

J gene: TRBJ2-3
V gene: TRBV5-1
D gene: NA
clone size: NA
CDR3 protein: CASSLGGSTDTQYF
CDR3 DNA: TGCGCCAGCAGCTTGGGGGGGAGCACAGATACGCAGTATTTT

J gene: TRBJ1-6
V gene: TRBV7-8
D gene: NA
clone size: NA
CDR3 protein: CASSLAGPRGSPLHF
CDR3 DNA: TGTGCCAGCAGCTTGGCCGGTCCAAGGGGTTCACCCCTCCACTTT

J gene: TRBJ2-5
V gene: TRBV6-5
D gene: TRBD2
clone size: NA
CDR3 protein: CASSLGLATQETQYF
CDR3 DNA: TGTGCCAGCAGTTTGGGACTAGCGACGCAAGAGACCCAGTACTTC

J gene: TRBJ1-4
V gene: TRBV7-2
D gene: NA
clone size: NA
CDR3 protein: CASSLVWAQGGEKLFF
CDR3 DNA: TGTGCCAGCAGCTTAGTATGGGCCCAAGGAGGGGAAAAACTGTTTTTT

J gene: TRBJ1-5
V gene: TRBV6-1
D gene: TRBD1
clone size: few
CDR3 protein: CASSRDRGGNQPQHF
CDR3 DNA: TGTGCCAGCAGTAGGGACAGGGGGGGGAATCAGCCCCAGCATTTT

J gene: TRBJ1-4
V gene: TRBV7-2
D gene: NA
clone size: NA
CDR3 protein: CASSPLLRSATNEKLFF
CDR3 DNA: TGTGCCAGCAGCCCTTTGCTGAGGTCTGCAACTAATGAAAAACTGTTTTTT

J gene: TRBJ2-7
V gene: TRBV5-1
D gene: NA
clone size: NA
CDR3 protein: CASSMGDLSYEQYF
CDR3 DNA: TGCGCCAGCAGCATGGGAGACCTCTCCTACGAGCAGTACTTC

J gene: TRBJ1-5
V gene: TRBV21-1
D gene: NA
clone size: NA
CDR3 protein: CASSKKDQPQHF
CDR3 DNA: TGTGCCAGCAGCAAAAAAGATCAGCCCCAGCATTTT

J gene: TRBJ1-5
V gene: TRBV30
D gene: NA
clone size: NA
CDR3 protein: CAWSVRWGNNQPQHF
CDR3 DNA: TGTGCCTGGAGTGTTAGGTGGGGGAACAATCAGCCCCAGCATTTT

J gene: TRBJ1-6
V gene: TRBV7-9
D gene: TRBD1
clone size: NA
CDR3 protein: CASSRQGGSPLHF
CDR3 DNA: TGTGCCAGCTCCCGGCAGGGGGGCTCACCCCTCCACTTT

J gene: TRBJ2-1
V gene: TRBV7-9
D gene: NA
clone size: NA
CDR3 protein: CASSEDSYNEQFF
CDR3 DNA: TGTGCCAGCAGCGAGGACAGCTACAATGAGCAGTTCTTC

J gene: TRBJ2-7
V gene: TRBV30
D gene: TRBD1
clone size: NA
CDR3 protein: CAWRFRGQGSYEQYF
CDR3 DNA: TGTGCCTGGAGATTTAGGGGACAGGGATCCTACGAGCAGTACTTC

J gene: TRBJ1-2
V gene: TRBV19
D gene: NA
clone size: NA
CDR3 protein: CASKAQVSRFRYGYTF
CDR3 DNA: TGTGCCAGTAAGGCCCAGGTTTCGAGGTTCCGCTATGGCTACACCTTC

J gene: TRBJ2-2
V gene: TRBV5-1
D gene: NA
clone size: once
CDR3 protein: CASSIRSANTGELFF
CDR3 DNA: TGCGCCAGCAGCATTCGGTCCGCGAACACCGGGGAGCTGTTTTTT